Listed below are T cell receptor beta chains from one sample, sequenced in a study of T cell responses to AZD1222 COVID-19 vaccine. TCRdb's table, derived via immunoSEQ multiplex PCR, lists solely in-frame clones and lacks some. The table includes 100,000 to 110,000 clones, 80% to 95% detected once. The specimen comprised peripheral blood, sampled on day 0 of AZD1222 vaccination. These receptors were collected from an adult in good health. CDR3s include the opening cysteine and the closing phenylalanine or tryptophan. The order of the fields is clone size, V gene, D gene, J gene, CDR3 DNA, CDR3 protein. The D gene is left open where the match is weak. The size entry is marked missing in some rows and otherwise reads once, few, many or a size class.

-	TRBV15	TRBD1	TRBJ2-2	TGTGCCACCAGCAAGGACAGGGGAAACACCGGGGAGCTGTTTTTT	CATSKDRGNTGELFF
-	TRBV11-2	TRBD2	TRBJ2-1	TGTGCCAGCAGCCGCACTGGGGGACTACTTTCCTACAATGAGCAGTTCTTC	CASSRTGGLLSYNEQFF
-	TRBV6-6	-	TRBJ1-5	TGTGCCAGCAGTCTCGGAGTGTATAGCAATCAGCCCCAGCATTTT	CASSLGVYSNQPQHF
-	TRBV19	TRBD1	TRBJ2-7	TGTGCCAGTAGTGAACGGACAGGGGGGCGGGACGAGCAGTACTTC	CASSERTGGRDEQYF
-	TRBV10-3	-	TRBJ1-2	TGTGCCCTCTCGGGGGAAAACTATGGCTACACCTTC	CALSGENYGYTF
-	TRBV27	TRBD1	TRBJ1-4	TGTGCCAGCAGTTCCCGACAGGGGCTCCGAGAAAAACTGTTTTTT	CASSSRQGLREKLFF
-	TRBV7-8	TRBD2	TRBJ2-5	TGTGCCAGCAGCCAAAGCGGGAGGCCTCAAGAGACCCAGTACTTC	CASSQSGRPQETQYF
once	TRBV9	-	TRBJ2-1	TGTGCCAGCAGCGTAGGTTCGGGCACCTACAATGAGCAGTTCTTC	CASSVGSGTYNEQFF
-	TRBV20-1	TRBD1	TRBJ2-7	TGCAGTGCTAGTCCGGGACAGGGGGCGTCCTACGAGCAGTACTTC	CSASPGQGASYEQYF
once	TRBV7-8	TRBD2	TRBJ2-5	TGTGCCAGCACCCCAAGGCTAGCGGGTTCCCAAGAGACCCAGTACTTC	CASTPRLAGSQETQYF
-	TRBV19	-	TRBJ1-2	TGTGCCAGTAGTTCAGGGGTCAACTATGGCTACACCTTC	CASSSGVNYGYTF
few	TRBV12-3/TRBV12-4	-	TRBJ1-5	TGTGCCAGCAGTTTACCGACAGGTCAGCCCCAGCATTTT	CASSLPTGQPQHF
-	TRBV28	-	TRBJ1-6	TGTGCCAGCAGTCCCAGGGGTGGGGTTAATTCACCCCTCCACTTT	CASSPRGGVNSPLHF
-	TRBV5-3	-	TRBJ2-7	TGTGCCAGAAGCGAAAGCTCCTACGAGCAGTACTTC	CARSESSYEQYF
-	TRBV29-1	-	TRBJ1-2	TGCAGCGTAGGGGACATTGGCTTC	CSVGDIGF
-	TRBV28	-	TRBJ1-5	TGTGCCAGCAGTTTAGACAGCAACCATCAGCCCCAGCATTTT	CASSLDSNHQPQHF
-	TRBV11-2	-	TRBJ1-1	TGTGCCAGCAGCTTAGGGGTGAGGGGGAACACTGAAGCTTTCTTT	CASSLGVRGNTEAFF
-	TRBV6-5	-	TRBJ1-6	TGTGCCAGCAGTTACTCTGGTATTCTGGACCTACCCCTCCACTTT	CASSYSGILDLPLHF
-	TRBV11-1	TRBD1	TRBJ1-1	TGTGCCAGCAGCACCAGGACAGGGGGCACTGAAGCTTTCTTT	CASSTRTGGTEAFF
-	TRBV5-1	-	TRBJ2-3	TGCGCCAGCAGCTTGGGCCGAACCACAGATACGCAGTATTTT	CASSLGRTTDTQYF
once	TRBV6-5	-	TRBJ1-1	TGTGCCAGCAGTTACTCGTCACAGATGAACACTGAAGCTTTCTTT	CASSYSSQMNTEAFF
once	TRBV5-1	-	TRBJ2-2	TGCGCCAGCAGCTTGTTTGTTGGAGGGCCCACGAACACCGGGGAGCTGTTTTTT	CASSLFVGGPTNTGELFF
-	TRBV2	TRBD2	TRBJ2-7	TGTGCCAGCATGATGGGGGGGTTCTCCTACGAGCAGTACTTC	CASMMGGFSYEQYF
-	TRBV28	TRBD1	TRBJ1-2	TGTGCCAGCAGTTCCGACAGGGGAGGCTACACCTTC	CASSSDRGGYTF
-	TRBV7-8	-	TRBJ2-7	TGTGCCAGCAGCTTAGCGACATCTACCTTCTACGAGCAGTACTTC	CASSLATSTFYEQYF
-	TRBV29-1	-	TRBJ2-1	TGCAGCGTTGGGTCAGGGGAGGATAATGAGCAGTTCTTC	CSVGSGEDNEQFF
-	TRBV21-1	-	TRBJ2-1	TGTGCCAGCAGCAAAGGACCGAGGGGGCTCTACAATGAGCAGTTCTTC	CASSKGPRGLYNEQFF
-	TRBV3-1/TRBV3-2	-	TRBJ2-5	TGTGCCAGCAGCCCAACTACTACCACGGAGACCCAGTACTTC	CASSPTTTTETQYF
once	TRBV30	-	TRBJ2-7	TGTGCCTGGAGCGTAAATAGTGTTTCCTACGAGCAGTACTTC	CAWSVNSVSYEQYF
-	TRBV11-2	TRBD1	TRBJ1-1	TGTGCCAGCAGCAAACAGGGGGACAACACTGAAGCTTTCTTT	CASSKQGDNTEAFF
-	TRBV5-8	TRBD2	TRBJ2-3	TGTGCCAGCAGCCCCGCGGCGGGAGGGACCACAGATACGCAGTATTTT	CASSPAAGGTTDTQYF
-	TRBV28	-	TRBJ1-1	TGTGCCAGCAGTACCGGTACAAGAGCTTTCTTT	CASSTGTRAFF
-	TRBV27	-	TRBJ1-2	TGTGCCAGCAGTGGGGGCATCTTTCCTAACGAAGGGTATGGCTACACCTTC	CASSGGIFPNEGYGYTF